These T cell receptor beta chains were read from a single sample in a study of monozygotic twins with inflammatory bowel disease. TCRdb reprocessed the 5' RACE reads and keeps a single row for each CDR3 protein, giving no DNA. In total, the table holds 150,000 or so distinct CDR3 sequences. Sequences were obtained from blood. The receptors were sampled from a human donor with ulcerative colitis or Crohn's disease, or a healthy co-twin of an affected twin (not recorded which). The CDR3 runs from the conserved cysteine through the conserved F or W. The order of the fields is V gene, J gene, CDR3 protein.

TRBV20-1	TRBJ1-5	CSASQGARGNQPQHF
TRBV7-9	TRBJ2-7	CASSLEVTGSSYEQYF
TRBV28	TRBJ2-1	CASNRDRVNEQFF
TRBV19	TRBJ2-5	CASSPITLTGEETQYF
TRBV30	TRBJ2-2	CAWSVPQGFWPLVF
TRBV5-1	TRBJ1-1	CASSANIMNTEAFF
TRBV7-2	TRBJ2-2	CASSLEGPNTGELFF
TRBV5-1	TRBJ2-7	CASSLSRGTYEQYF
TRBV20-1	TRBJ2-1	CSALGKYNEQFF
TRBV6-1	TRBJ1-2	CASQGENGYTF
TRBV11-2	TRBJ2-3	CASISGTVADTQYF
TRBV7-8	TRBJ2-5	CASSLAPNRGMETQYF
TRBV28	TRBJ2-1	CASTSRYNEQFF
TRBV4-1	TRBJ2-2	CASSPRLELAGATGELFF
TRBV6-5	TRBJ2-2	CASSYPRNRENTGELFF
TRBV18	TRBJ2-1	CASSLLASSYNEQFF
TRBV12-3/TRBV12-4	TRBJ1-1	CASSLNPSGTEAFF
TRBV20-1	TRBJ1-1	CSARDRTANTEAFF
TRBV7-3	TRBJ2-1	CASSLEKTPYNEQFF
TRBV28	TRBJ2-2	CASSLWGHDDGELFF
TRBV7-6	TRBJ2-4	CASSQTGGGNMQYF
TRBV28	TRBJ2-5	CASRRGVAETQYF
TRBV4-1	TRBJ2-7	CASSQVLSYEQYF
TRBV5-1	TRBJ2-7	CASSLYYNRYEQYF
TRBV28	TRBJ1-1	CASSLGFSKAFF
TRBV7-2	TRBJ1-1	CASSIHRGLDTEAFF
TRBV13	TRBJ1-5	CASSLNRGSSSNQPQHF
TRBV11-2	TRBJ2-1	CASSWGGGGYYNEQFF
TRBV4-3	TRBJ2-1	CASSQETGQGANNEQFF
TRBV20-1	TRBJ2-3	CSALPSTDTQYF
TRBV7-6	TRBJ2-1	CASSSRRGTFSYNEQFF
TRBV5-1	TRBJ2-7	CASSWDRENEQYF